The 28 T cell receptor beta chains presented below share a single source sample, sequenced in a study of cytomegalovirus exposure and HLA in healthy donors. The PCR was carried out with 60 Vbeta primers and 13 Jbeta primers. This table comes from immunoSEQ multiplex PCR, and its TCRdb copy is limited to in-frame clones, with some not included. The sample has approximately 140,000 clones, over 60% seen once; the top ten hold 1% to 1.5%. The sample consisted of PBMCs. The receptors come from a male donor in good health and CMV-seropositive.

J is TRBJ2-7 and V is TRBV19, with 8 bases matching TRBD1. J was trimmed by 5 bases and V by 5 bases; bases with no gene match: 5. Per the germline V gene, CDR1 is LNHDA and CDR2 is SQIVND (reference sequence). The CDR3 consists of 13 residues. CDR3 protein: CASSQTGEDEQYF. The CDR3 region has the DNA TGTGCCAGTAGTCAGACAGGGGAGGACGAGCAGTACTTC.

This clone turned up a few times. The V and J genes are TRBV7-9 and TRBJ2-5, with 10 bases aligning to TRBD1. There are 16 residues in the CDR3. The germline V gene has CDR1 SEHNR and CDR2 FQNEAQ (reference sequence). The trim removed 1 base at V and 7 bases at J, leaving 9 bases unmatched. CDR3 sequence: CASSLDPGQGSGTQYF. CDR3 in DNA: TGTGCCAGCAGCTTAGACCCGGGACAGGGGTCGGGGACCCAGTACTTC.

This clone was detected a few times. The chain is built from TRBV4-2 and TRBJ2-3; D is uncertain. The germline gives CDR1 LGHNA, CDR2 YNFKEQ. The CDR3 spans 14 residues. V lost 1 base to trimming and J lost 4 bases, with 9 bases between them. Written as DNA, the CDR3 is TGTGCCAGCAGCCAAGCCACGCCAGCAGATACGCAGTATTTT. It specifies CASSQATPADTQYF.

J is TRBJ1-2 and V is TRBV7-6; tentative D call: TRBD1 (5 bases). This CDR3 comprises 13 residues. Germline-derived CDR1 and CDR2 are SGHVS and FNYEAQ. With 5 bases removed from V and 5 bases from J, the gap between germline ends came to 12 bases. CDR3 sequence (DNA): TGTGCCAGCAGCAAGGGGCGAGAATATGGCTACACCTTC. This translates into CASSKGREYGYTF.

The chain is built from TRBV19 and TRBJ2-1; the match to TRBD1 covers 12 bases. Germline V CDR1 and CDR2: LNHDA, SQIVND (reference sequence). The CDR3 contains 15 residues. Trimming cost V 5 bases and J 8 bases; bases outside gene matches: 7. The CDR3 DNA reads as TGTGCCAGTAGTTTGGGACAGGGGGCTCGGGATGAGCAGTTCTTC. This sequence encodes CASSLGQGARDEQFF.

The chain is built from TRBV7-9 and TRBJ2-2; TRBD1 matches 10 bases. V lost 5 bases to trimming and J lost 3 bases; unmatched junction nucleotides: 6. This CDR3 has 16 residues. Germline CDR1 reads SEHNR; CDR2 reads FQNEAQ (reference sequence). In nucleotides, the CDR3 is TGTGCCAGCAGCCCGACAGGGGGCGCTTACACCGGGGAGCTGTTTTTT. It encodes CASSPTGGAYTGELFF.

CDR3 sequence (DNA): TGTGCCAGCAGCTTGGTCCAGAGGGTGAACACTGAAGCTTTCTTT. It translates to CASSLVQRVNTEAFF. The V and J genes are TRBV5-6 and TRBJ1-1; no definite D call. CDR1 and CDR2 (germline): SGHDT, YYEEEE. The CDR3 has 15 residues. Trimming left V 0 bases short and J 0 bases short, with 9 bases between. The full variable domain, completed using reference TRBV5-6 and TRBJ1-1, is DAGVTQSPTHLIKTRGQQVTLRCSPKSGHDTVSWYQQALGQGPQFIFQYYEEEERQRGNFPDRFSGHQFPNYSSELNVNALLLGDSALYLCASSLVQRVNTEAFFGQGTRLTVV.

The CDR3 protein is CASSEPLEGANTGELFF. DNA for the CDR3: TGCGCCAGCAGTGAGCCCCTCGAGGGGGCCAACACCGGGGAGCTGTTTTTT. J is TRBJ2-2 and V is TRBV10-1; TRBD1 matches 7 bases. Germline V gene data show CDR1 as WNHNN and CDR2 as SYGVQD (reference sequence). V was clipped by 2 bases and J by 2 bases; unmatched bases: 8. CDR3 length: 17 amino acids.

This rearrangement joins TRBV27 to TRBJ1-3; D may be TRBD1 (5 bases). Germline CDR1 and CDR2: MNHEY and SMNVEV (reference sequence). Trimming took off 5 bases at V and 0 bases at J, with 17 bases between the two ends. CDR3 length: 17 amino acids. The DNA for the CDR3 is TGTGCCAGCAGTGTAGACCGCCCGGGGGGCTCTGGAAACACCATATATTTT. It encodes CASSVDRPGGSGNTIYF.

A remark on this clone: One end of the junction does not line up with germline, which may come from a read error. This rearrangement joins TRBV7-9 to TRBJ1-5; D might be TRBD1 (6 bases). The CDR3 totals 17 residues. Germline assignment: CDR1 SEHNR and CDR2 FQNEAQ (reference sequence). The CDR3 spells CSSSLARGGSDNQPQHF. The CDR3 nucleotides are TGTTCCAGCAGCTTAGCCAGGGGTGGGTCAGACAATCAGCCCCAGCATTTT.

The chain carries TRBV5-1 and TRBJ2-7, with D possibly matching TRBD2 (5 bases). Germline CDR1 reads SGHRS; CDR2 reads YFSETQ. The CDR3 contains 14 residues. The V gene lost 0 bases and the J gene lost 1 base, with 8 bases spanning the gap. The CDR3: CASSLGTPSYEQYF. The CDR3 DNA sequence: TGCGCCAGCAGCTTGGGGACTCCGTCCTACGAGCAGTACTTC.

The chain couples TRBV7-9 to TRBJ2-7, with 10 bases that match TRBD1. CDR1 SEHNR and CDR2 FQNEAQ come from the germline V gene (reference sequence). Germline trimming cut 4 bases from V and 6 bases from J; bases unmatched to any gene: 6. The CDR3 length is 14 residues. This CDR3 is CASSSWTGGPEQYF. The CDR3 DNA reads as TGTGCCAGCAGCTCGTGGACAGGGGGTCCCGAGCAGTACTTC.

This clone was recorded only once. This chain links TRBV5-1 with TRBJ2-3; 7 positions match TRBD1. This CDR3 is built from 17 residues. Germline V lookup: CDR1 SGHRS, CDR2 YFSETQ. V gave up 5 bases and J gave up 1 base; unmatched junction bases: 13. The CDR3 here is CASRFLPGTDGTDTQYF. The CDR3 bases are TGCGCCAGCAGATTCTTACCCGGGACAGACGGCACAGATACGCAGTATTTT.

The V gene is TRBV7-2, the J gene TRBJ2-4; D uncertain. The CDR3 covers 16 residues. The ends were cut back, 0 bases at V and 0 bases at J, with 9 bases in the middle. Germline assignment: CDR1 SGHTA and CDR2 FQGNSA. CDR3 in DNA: TGTGCCAGCAGCTTAGCTGGCTCCATAGCCAAAAACATTCAGTACTTC. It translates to CASSLAGSIAKNIQYF.

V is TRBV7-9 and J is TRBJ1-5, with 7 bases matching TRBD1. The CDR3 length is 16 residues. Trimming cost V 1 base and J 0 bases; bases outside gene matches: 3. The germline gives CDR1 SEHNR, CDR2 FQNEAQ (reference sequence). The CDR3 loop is CASSLGAGGSNQPQHF. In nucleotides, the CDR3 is TGTGCCAGCAGCTTAGGGGCAGGGGGTAGCAATCAGCCCCAGCATTTT.

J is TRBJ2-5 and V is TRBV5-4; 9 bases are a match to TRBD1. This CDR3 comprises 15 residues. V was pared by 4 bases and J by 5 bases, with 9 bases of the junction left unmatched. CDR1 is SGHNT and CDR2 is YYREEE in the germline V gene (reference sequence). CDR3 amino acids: CASSNYRGPGETQYF. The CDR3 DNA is TGTGCCAGCAGCAACTACAGGGGGCCGGGGGAGACCCAGTACTTC. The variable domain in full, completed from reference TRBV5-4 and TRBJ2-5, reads ETGVTQSPTHLIKTRGQQVTLRCSSQSGHNTVSWYQQALGQGPQFIFQYYREEENGRGNFPPRFSGLQFPNYSSELNVNALELDDSALYLCASSNYRGPGETQYFGPGTRLLVL.

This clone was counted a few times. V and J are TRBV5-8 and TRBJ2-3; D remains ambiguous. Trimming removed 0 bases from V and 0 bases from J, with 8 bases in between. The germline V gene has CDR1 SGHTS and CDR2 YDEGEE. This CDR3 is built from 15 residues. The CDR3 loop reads CASSLATTSTDTQYF. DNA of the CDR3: TGTGCCAGCAGCTTGGCGACAACTAGCACAGATACGCAGTATTTT.

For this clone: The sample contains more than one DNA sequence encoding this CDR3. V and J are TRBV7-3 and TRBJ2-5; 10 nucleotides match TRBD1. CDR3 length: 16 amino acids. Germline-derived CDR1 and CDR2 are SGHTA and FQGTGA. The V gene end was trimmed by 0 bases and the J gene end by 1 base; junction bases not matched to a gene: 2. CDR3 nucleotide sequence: TGTGCCAGCAGCTTAACAAGGGACAGGGGCCAAGAGACCCAGTACTTC. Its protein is CASSLTRDRGQETQYF.

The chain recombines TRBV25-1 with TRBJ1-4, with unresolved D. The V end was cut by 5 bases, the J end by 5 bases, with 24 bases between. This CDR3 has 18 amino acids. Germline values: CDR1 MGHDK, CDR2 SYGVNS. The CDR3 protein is CASSSLIRTPDLNEKLFF. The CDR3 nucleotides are TGTGCCAGCAGTTCCCTAATTAGGACTCCGGACTTAAATGAAAAACTGTTTTTT. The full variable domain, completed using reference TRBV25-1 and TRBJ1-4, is EADIYQTPRYLVIGTGKKITLECSQTMGHDKMYWYQQDPGMELHLIHYSYGVNSTEKGDLSSESTVSRIRTEHFPLTLESARPSHTSQYLCASSSLIRTPDLNEKLFFGSGTQLSVL.

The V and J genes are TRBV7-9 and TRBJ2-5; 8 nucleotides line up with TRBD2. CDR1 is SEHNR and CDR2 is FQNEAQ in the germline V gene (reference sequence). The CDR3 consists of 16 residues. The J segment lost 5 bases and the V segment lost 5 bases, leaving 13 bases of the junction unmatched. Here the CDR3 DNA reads TGTGCCAGCAGCCCACCCTTACGGGGGGGCCAGGAGACCCAGTACTTC. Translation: CASSPPLRGGQETQYF.

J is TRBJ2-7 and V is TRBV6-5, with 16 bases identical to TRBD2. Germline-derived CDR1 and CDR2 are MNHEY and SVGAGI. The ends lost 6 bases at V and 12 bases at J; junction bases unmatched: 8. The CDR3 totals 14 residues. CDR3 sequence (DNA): TGTGCCAGCAGATCCGGGACTAGCGGGAGGGCCGTGTACTTC. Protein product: CASRSGTSGRAVYF.

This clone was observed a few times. DNA for the CDR3: TGTGCCAGCAGGAGGTGGACAGGGCCCGATAGATATAGCAATCAGCCCCAGCATTTT. Translated, it gives CASRRWTGPDRYSNQPQHF. This sequence joins TRBV28 and TRBJ1-5, with 8 bases that match TRBD1. The V gene end was trimmed by 6 bases and the J gene end by 0 bases; junction bases not matched to a gene: 16. Per the germline V gene, CDR1 is MDHEN and CDR2 is SYDVKM. This CDR3 has 19 residues.

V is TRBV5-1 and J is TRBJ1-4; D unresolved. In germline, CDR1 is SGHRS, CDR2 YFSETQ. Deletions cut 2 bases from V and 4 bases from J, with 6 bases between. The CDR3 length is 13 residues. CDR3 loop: CASSFGGNEKLFF. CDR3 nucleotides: TGCGCCAGCAGCTTCGGCGGTAATGAAAAACTGTTTTTT.

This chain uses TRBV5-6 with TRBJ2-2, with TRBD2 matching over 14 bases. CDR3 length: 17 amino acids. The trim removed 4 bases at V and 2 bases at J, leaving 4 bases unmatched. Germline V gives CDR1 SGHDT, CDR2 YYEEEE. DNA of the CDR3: TGTGCCAGCAGCGCTGGACTAGCGGGAGGCAACACCGGGGAGCTGTTTTTT. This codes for CASSAGLAGGNTGELFF.

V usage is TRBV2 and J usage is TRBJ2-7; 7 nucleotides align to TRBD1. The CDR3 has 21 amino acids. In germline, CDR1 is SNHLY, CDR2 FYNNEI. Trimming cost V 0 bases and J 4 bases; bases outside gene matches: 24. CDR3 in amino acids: CASSEALTDRASAETRYEQYF. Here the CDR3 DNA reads TGTGCCAGCAGTGAAGCGCTTACAGACAGGGCCTCCGCGGAAACTCGGTACGAGCAGTACTTC. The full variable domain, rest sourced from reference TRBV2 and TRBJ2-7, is EPEVTQTPSHQVTQMGQEVILRCVPISNHLYFYWYRQILGQKVEFLVSFYNNEISEKSEIFDDQFSVERPDGSNFTLKIRSTKLEDSAMYFCASSEALTDRASAETRYEQYFGPGTRLTVT.

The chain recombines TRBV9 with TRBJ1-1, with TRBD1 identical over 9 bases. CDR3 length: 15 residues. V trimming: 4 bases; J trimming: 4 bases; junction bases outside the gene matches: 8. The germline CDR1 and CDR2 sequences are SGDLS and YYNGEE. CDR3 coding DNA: TGTGCCAGCAGCTCCCCGACAGGGGGGGTCACTGAAGCTTTCTTT. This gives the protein CASSSPTGGVTEAFF.

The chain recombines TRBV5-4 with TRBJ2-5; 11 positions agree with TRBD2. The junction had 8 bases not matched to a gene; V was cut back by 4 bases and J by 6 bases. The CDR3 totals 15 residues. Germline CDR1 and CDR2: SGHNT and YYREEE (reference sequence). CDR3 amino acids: CASSPTSGGGQTQYF. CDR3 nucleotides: TGTGCCAGCAGCCCCACTAGCGGGGGCGGGCAGACCCAGTACTTC.

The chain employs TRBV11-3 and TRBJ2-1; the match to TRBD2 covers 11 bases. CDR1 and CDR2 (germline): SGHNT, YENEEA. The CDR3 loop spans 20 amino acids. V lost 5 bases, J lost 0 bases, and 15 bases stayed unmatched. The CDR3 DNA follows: TGTGCCAGCAGCCAAGAGGGGCTAGCGGGGGGCGCGGGCTCCTACAATGAGCAGTTCTTC. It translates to CASSQEGLAGGAGSYNEQFF.